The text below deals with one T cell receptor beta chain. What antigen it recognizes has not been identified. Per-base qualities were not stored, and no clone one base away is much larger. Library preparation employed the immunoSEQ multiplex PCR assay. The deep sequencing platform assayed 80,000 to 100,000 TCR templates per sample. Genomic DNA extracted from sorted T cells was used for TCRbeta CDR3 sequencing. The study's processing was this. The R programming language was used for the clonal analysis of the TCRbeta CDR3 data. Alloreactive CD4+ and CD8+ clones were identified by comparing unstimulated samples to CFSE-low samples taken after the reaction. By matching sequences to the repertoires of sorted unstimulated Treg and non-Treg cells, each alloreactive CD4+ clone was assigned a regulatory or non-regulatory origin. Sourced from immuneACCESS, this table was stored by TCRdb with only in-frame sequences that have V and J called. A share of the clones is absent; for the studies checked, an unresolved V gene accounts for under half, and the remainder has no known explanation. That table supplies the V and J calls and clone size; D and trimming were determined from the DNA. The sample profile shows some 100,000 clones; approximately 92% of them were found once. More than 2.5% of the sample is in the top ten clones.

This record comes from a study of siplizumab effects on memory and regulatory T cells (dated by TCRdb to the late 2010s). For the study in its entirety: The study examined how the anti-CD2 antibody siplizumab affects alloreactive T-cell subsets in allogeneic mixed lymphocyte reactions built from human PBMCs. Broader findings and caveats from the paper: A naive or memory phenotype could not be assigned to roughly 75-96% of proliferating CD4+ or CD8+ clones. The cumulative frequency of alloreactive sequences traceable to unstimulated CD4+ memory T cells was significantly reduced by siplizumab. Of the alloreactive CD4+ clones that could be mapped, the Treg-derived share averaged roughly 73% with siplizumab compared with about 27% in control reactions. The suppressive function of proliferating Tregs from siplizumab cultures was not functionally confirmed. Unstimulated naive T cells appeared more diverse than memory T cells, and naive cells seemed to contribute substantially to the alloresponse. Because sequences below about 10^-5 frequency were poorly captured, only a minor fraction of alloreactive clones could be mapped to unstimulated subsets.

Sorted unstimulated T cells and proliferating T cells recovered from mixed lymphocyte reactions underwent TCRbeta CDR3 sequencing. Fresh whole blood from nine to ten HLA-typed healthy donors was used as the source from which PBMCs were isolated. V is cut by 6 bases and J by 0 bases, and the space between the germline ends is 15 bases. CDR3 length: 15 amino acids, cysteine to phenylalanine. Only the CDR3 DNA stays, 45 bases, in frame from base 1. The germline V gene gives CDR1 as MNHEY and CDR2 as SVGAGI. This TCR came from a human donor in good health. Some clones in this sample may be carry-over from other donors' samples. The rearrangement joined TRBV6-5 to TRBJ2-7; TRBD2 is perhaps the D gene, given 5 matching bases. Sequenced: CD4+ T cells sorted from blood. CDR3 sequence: CASRMNREPSYEQYF. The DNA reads TGTGCCAGCAGGATGAACCGGGAACCCTCCTACGAGCAGTACTTC.